The source of this T cell receptor (beta chain) is a study of identical twins. The donors were all healthy and Caucasian. In TCRdb, the 5' RACE reads were re-called with MiXCR into one record per CDR3 protein. The sample yields 200,000 to 250,000 distinct CDR3 sequences, 7.5% seen once. The sample was also linked to a second study, of yellow fever vaccine responses in identical twins. According to that study: It has been reported that, in twins, the vaccine T cell response seemed partly convergent and partly personalized.

The sequencing sample was made of memory (CD45RO+) T cells sorted from blood. This TCR was sampled from a woman aged 18-29 years in good health.

The CDR3 is CASSYSWDSHYNEQFF. The CDR3 DNA is TGTGCCAGCAGTTACTCGTGGGACAGCCACTACAATGAGCAGTTCTTC. J is TRBJ2-1 and V is TRBV6-2 or TRBV6-3; 7 nucleotides line up with TRBD1. CDR3 length: 16 residues. CDR1 and CDR2 from the germline V gene are MNHEY and SVGEGT. V lost 0 bases, J lost 3 bases, and 5 bases stayed unmatched.